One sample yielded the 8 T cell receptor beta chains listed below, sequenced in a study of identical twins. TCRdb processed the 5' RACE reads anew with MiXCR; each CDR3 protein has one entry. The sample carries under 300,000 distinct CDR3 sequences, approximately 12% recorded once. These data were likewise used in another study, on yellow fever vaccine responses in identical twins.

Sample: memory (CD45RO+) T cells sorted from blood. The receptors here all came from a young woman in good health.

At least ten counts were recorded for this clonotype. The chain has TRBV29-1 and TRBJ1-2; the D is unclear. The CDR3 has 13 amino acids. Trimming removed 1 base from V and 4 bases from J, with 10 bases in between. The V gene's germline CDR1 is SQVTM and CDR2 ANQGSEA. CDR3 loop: CSVEVQLSYGYTF. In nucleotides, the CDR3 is TGCAGCGTTGAAGTGCAGTTAAGCTATGGCTACACCTTC.

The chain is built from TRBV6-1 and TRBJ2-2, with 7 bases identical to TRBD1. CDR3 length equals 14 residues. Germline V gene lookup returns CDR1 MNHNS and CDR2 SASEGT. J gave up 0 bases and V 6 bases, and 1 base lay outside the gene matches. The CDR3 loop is CASRRGPNTGELFF. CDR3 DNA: TGTGCCAGCAGGAGGGGGCCGAACACCGGGGAGCTGTTTTTT.

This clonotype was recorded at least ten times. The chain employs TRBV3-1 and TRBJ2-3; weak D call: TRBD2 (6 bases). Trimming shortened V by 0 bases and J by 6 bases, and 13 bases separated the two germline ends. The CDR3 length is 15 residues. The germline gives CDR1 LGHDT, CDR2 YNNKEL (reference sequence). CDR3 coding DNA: TGTGCCAGCAGCCAAGATTGGCGGGATGCTGATACGCAGTATTTT. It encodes CASSQDWRDADTQYF.

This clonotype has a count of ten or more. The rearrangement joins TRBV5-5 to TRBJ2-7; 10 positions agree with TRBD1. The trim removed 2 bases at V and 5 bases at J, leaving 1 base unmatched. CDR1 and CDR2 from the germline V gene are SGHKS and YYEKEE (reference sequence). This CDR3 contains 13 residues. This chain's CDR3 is CASSFGQGDEQYF. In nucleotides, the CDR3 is TGTGCCAGCAGCTTCGGACAGGGGGACGAGCAGTACTTC.

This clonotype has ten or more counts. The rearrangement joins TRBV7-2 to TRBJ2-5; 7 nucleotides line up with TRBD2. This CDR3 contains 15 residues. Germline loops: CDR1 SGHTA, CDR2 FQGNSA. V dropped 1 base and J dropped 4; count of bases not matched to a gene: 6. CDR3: CASSLEQLAIETQYF. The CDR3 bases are TGTGCCAGCAGCTTAGAACAACTAGCGATAGAGACCCAGTACTTC.

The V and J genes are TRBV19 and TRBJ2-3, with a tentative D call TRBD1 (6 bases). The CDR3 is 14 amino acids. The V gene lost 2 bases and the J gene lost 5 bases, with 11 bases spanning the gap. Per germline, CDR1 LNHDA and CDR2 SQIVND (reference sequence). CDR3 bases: TGTGCCAGTAGTATACCCGGCAGGGGAGATACGCAGTATTTT. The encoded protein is CASSIPGRGDTQYF. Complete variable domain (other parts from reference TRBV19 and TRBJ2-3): DGGITQSPKYLFRKEGQNVTLSCEQNLNHDAMYWYRQDPGQGLRLIYYSQIVNDFQKGDIAEGYSVSREKKESFPLTVTSAQKNPTAFYLCASSIPGRGDTQYFGPGTRLTVL.

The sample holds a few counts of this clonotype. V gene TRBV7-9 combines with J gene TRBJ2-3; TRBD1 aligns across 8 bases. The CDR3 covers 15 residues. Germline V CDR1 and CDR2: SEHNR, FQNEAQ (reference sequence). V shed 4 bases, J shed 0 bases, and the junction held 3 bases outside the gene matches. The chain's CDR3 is CASSSDRGSTDTQYF. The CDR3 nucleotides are TGTGCCAGCAGCTCCGACAGGGGCAGCACAGATACGCAGTATTTT.

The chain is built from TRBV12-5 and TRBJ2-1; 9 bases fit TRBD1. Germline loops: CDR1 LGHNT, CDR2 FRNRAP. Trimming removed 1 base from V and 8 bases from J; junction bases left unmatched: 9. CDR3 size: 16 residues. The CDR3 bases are TGTGCTAGTGGTTTGGAGGGGACAGGGAGTTCGGATGAGCAGTTCTTC. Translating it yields CASGLEGTGSSDEQFF.